These 27 T cell receptor beta chains originate from one sample sequenced in a study of blood T cell repertoires in COVID-19. The repertoire was sequenced with immunoSEQ multiplex PCR; TCRdb's copy has only in-frame clones and lacks some. The table records about 160,000 clones, roughly 80% of them present only once. The sequenced material came from PBMCs or T cells enriched from blood (not recorded which). The receptors originated from a woman aged 40 to 50 with acute COVID-19.

The genes are TRBV7-5 and TRBJ2-7; the tabulated D call, TRBD1, remains unverified against the DNA. TRBV7-5 is given as a pseudogene. The CDR3 consists of 12 residues. As DNA, the CDR3 is TGTGCCAGAAGCTTAGACATCTGCGAGCAGTACGTC. Translating gives CARSLDICEQYV.

This clone has only a few counts. The chain uses TRBV7-9 and TRBJ2-5; 9 bases align to TRBD1. The V and J ends lost 6 bases and 1 base, in that order; junction bases with no gene match: 15. The CDR3 length is 18 residues. CDR1 is SEHNR, CDR2 FQNEAQ, per germline (reference sequence). CDR3 in DNA: TGTGCCAGCAGGGGACAGGCGGAGACAGGGGGTCCCCAAGAGACCCAGTACTTC. Protein: CASRGQAETGGPQETQYF.

This clone occurred once. The V and J genes are TRBV5-1 and TRBJ2-1, with 12 bases identical to TRBD2. This CDR3 comprises 16 residues. The germline V gene encodes CDR1 SGHRS and CDR2 YFSETQ. Trimming took 4 bases from V and 7 from J; bases not matched to a gene: 9. The CDR3 coding sequence is TGCGCCAGCAGCCCCCTAGCGGGAGGGCCTGTGAATGAGCAGTTCTTC. This sequence encodes CASSPLAGGPVNEQFF.

The V call is TRBV9, the J call TRBJ1-1; tentatively, D is TRBD1 (5 bases). The CDR3 has 14 amino acids. Germline-derived CDR1 and CDR2 are SGDLS and YYNGEE. Trimming took 3 bases from V and 0 from J, leaving 9 bases between them. The CDR3 reads CASSEGILNTEAFF. DNA for the CDR3: TGTGCCAGCAGCGAGGGGATCTTGAACACTGAAGCTTTCTTT.

The V and J genes are TRBV21-1 and TRBJ1-1. TRBV21-1 is given as a pseudogene. The CDR3 is 16 amino acids. CDR3 nucleotide sequence: TGTGCCAGCAGCGTGAGGCGACGAAGTTTGAGCACTGAAGCTTTCTTT. It yields the protein CASSVRRRSLSTEAFF.

This clone was picked up one time. Other DNA sequences from this sample encode an identical CDR3 as well. J is TRBJ2-1 and V is TRBV7-9; TRBD2 aligns across 9 bases. The trim removed 1 base at V and 1 base at J, leaving 2 bases unmatched. Germline V gene lookup returns CDR1 SEHNR and CDR2 FQNEAQ (reference sequence). This CDR3 has 16 amino acids. The CDR3 DNA sequence: TGTGCCAGCAGCTTAGGACTAGCGGTTTCCTACAATGAGCAGTTCTTC. This sequence encodes CASSLGLAVSYNEQFF.

V gene TRBV29-1 combines with J gene TRBJ2-5; D might be TRBD2 (7 bases). The CDR3 is 13 residues long. Germline V gene data show CDR1 as SQVTM and CDR2 as ANQGSEA. V lost 8 bases, J lost 2 bases, and 15 bases lay in between. DNA for the CDR3: TGCAGCTCCTGGGGGGGGGCACAAGAGACCCAGTACTTC. Encoded protein: CSSWGGAQETQYF.

This clone has only a few counts. This rearrangement joins TRBV7-9 to TRBJ1-2; 8 positions match TRBD1. The germline gives CDR1 SEHNR, CDR2 FQNEAQ (reference sequence). The length of the CDR3 is 17 residues. J was trimmed by 0 bases and V by 3 bases; bases with no gene match: 9. CDR3 coding DNA: TGTGCCAGCAGCTTCAATCAGGGACAGGAAGCTAACTATGGCTACACCTTC. This codes for CASSFNQGQEANYGYTF.

About this clone: Other DNA sequences within the sample encode an identical CDR3. This chain joins TRBV12-3 or TRBV12-4 and TRBJ2-7, with D tentatively TRBD1 (5 bases). V lost 3 bases and J lost 3, with 9 bases in between. This CDR3 has 13 amino acids. The CDR3 nucleotides are TGTGCCAGCAGTTTCGGGCAGGGCTACGAGCAGTACTTC. Translation gives CASSFGQGYEQYF.

The chain recombines TRBV7-2 with TRBJ2-3; 7 bases map to TRBD2. This CDR3 has 14 amino acids. CDR1 is SGHTA and CDR2 is FQGNSA in the germline V gene. The J segment lost 6 bases and the V segment lost 10 bases, leaving 13 bases of the junction unmatched. The CDR3: CATSPREDQDTQYF. The DNA of the CDR3 is TGTGCCACATCCCCACGGGAGGACCAGGATACGCAGTATTTT.

The chain employs TRBV6-5 and TRBJ2-1; D call uncertain. Germline V gene sequence: CDR1 MNHEY, CDR2 SVGAGI. The CDR3 sequence is 12 residues long. V gave up 6 bases and J gave up 9 bases, with 12 bases separating them. This CDR3 reads CASRSRLPEQFF. Here the CDR3 DNA reads TGTGCCAGCAGGTCAAGACTTCCTGAGCAGTTCTTC.

V usage is TRBV5-1 and J usage is TRBJ1-3; D call uncertain. Germline CDR1 is SGHRS and CDR2 is YFSETQ. The CDR3 contains 14 residues. The germline V and J ends were trimmed by 0 bases and 0 bases, with 4 bases remaining between them. DNA for the CDR3: TGCGCCAGCAGCTTGGTGAGCTCTGGAAACACCATATATTTT. Encoded protein: CASSLVSSGNTIYF.

The CDR3 bases are TGTGCCTGGGGAGTCGGGGTTAGCAATCAGCCCCAGCATTTT. The encoded protein is CAWGVGVSNQPQHF. The chain employs TRBV2 and TRBJ1-5, with unresolved D. The CDR3 has 14 residues. V gave up 11 bases and J gave up 0 bases, with 14 bases separating them. Germline assignment: CDR1 SNHLY and CDR2 FYNNEI.

The genes are TRBV5-4 and TRBJ2-3; perhaps TRBD2 as D (6 bases). V was cut by 7 bases and J by 0 bases, with 15 bases left in between. CDR1 is SGHNT, CDR2 YYREEE, per germline (reference sequence). The CDR3 covers 15 residues. The CDR3 sequence is CASSLTSGSTDTQYF. CDR3 coding DNA: TGTGCCAGCTCCCTGACTAGTGGGAGCACAGATACGCAGTATTTT. The full variable domain, completed using reference TRBV5-4 and TRBJ2-3, is ETGVTQSPTHLIKTRGQQVTLRCSSQSGHNTVSWYQQALGQGPQFIFQYYREEENGRGNFPPRFSGLQFPNYSSELNVNALELDDSALYLCASSLTSGSTDTQYFGPGTRLTVL.

This clone has at least ten counts. The rearrangement uses TRBV5-5 and TRBJ2-7; tentative D call: TRBD1 (6 bases). The V end was cut by 2 bases, the J end by 3 bases, with 12 bases between. Germline V CDR1 and CDR2: SGHKS, YYEKEE (reference sequence). The CDR3 spans 14 residues. CDR3 coding DNA: TGTGCCAGCAGCTTCGGGCAGGGGTACTACGAGCAGTACTTC. It specifies CASSFGQGYYEQYF.

The J gene is TRBJ2-1, the V gene TRBV28, with D tentatively TRBD2 (6 bases). V was shortened by 7 bases and J by 1 base, with 11 bases between the two germline ends. The V gene's germline CDR1 is MDHEN and CDR2 SYDVKM. The CDR3 contains 14 residues. The CDR3 spells CASKGGMSYNEQFF. CDR3 DNA sequence: TGTGCCAGCAAGGGCGGGATGTCCTACAATGAGCAGTTCTTC.

The V call is TRBV18, the J call TRBJ1-1; 8 bases align to TRBD1. Germline CDR1 is KGHSH and CDR2 is LQKENI. The V and J ends lost 0 bases and 10 bases, in that order; junction bases with no gene match: 13. This CDR3 spans 16 amino acids. In DNA form, the CDR3 reads TGTGCCAGCTCACCACCGTCCGGGCAGGGGGCCTCTAGAGCTTTCTTT. It translates to CASSPPSGQGASRAFF.

Only one count was recorded for this clone. The chain is built from TRBV30 and TRBJ2-1, with a tentative D call TRBD2 (5 bases). This CDR3 region has 12 residues. Per germline, CDR1 GTSNPN and CDR2 SVGIG (reference sequence). The germline V and J ends were trimmed by 3 bases and 6 bases, with 9 bases remaining between them. This CDR3 is CAWRGLSNEQFF. CDR3 DNA: TGTGCCTGGAGAGGACTCTCCAATGAGCAGTTCTTC.

This clone occurred many times. The J gene is TRBJ1-2, the V gene TRBV4-2; 8 bases are shared with TRBD1. The CDR3 runs 16 residues. Germline V gene lookup returns CDR1 LGHNA and CDR2 YNFKEQ. J gave up 0 bases and V 0 bases, and 3 bases lay outside the gene matches. The CDR3 protein is CASSQDQGATNYGYTF. The CDR3, as DNA: TGTGCCAGCAGCCAAGATCAGGGGGCGACTAACTATGGCTACACCTTC.

The chain combines TRBV7-2 with TRBJ1-2, with 7 positions matching TRBD1. Germline V gives CDR1 SGHTA, CDR2 FQGNSA. The trim removed 2 bases at V and 7 bases at J, leaving 10 bases unmatched. The length of the CDR3 is 15 residues. The CDR3 here is CASSLNPTGRAGYTF. DNA for the CDR3: TGTGCCAGCAGCTTAAATCCGACAGGGAGAGCTGGCTACACCTTC.

The rearrangement joins TRBV20-1 to TRBJ1-1, with 7 bases identical to TRBD1. The ends lost 3 bases at V and 6 bases at J; junction bases unmatched: 1. Looked up from germline, CDR1 is DFQATT and CDR2 is SNEGSKA (reference sequence). The length of the CDR3 is 11 residues. The CDR3 reads CSASQGAEAFF. CDR3 DNA sequence: TGCAGTGCTAGCCAGGGGGCTGAAGCTTTCTTT.

The chain combines TRBV7-3 with TRBJ2-1; weak D call: TRBD1 (5 bases). Germline-derived CDR1 and CDR2 are SGHTA and FQGTGA. This CDR3 has 15 residues. V dropped 1 base and J dropped 5 bases, with 12 bases sitting between them. DNA of the CDR3: TGTGCCAGCAGCTTAAGCTTAGGGGCGGACAATGAGCAGTTCTTC. It codes for CASSLSLGADNEQFF.

Concerning this clone itself: Sequence at one end of the junction differs from germline and may be a read error. J is TRBJ2-3 and V is TRBV11-2; 8 bases map to TRBD1. This CDR3 has 14 residues. Germline lookup yields CDR1 SGHAT and CDR2 FQNNGV. The CDR3 loop is CASRLGQGSDTQYF. DNA of the CDR3: TGTGCCAGCAGGTTAGGACAGGGTTCAGATACGCAGTATTTT.

The rearrangement joins TRBV7-3 to TRBJ2-2, with D possibly being TRBD2 (6 bases). Between the trimmed V and J ends, which lost 2 bases and 2 bases, there was a span of 9 bases. The CDR3 covers 15 residues. Germline V gene data show CDR1 as SGHTA and CDR2 as FQGTGA. The CDR3 protein is CASSLGAGNTGELFF. The CDR3 bases are TGTGCCAGCAGCTTAGGGGCGGGAAACACCGGGGAGCTGTTTTTT.

The CDR3 region is CASSPVAPNTEAFF. The CDR3 coding sequence is TGTGCCAGCTCACCAGTGGCCCCGAACACTGAAGCTTTCTTT. This chain uses TRBV18 with TRBJ1-1; D unclear. The CDR3 spans 14 residues. Per germline, CDR1 KGHSH and CDR2 LQKENI. The V and J ends lost 2 bases and 1 base respectively, with 8 bases between them.

The genes are TRBV4-1 and TRBJ2-1; TRBD2 matches 10 bases. The germline CDR1 and CDR2 sequences are MGHRA and YSYEKL. Losses at the gene ends were 2 bases for V and 5 bases for J; bases not matched to a gene: 6. The CDR3 is made up of 16 amino acids. The CDR3 bases are TGCGCCAGCAGCCAACCGAGCGGGAGGGGTAACAATGAGCAGTTCTTC. It translates to CASSQPSGRGNNEQFF.

This chain links TRBV3-1 (or the pseudogene TRBV3-2) with TRBJ2-1; D possibly corresponds to TRBD2 (6 bases). The CDR3 covers 16 residues. V was clipped by 5 bases and J by 1 base, with 15 bases between them. Germline values: CDR1 LGHDT, CDR2 YNNKEL (reference sequence). This CDR3 is CASSSLSGGSYNEQFF. CDR3 DNA: TGTGCCAGCAGCTCCCTAAGCGGAGGGTCCTACAATGAGCAGTTCTTC.